What follows describes a single T cell receptor beta chain. V lost 4 bases to trimming and J lost 6 bases; unmatched junction nucleotides: 6. This CDR3 is 15 amino acids long. In germline, CDR1 is SGDLS, CDR2 YYNGEE. The sample originates from a study of shared clonotypes between healthy human individuals. This table comes from immunoSEQ multiplex PCR, and its TCRdb copy is limited to in-frame clones, with some not included. The repertoire includes about 980,000 clones, 76% of them detected once, and over 1.3% sits in the top ten. This TCR derives from a man aged 18 to 29 in good health. Specimen: memory CD4+ T cells sorted from blood. Specified subset: CD45RA-negative fraction. The rearrangement uses TRBV9 and TRBJ2-7; the match to TRBD2 covers 14 bases. The CDR3 region has the DNA TGTGCCAGCAGCCCCGGGACTAGCGGGGGCCGCGAGCAGTACTTC. Translated: CASSPGTSGGREQYF. Complete variable domain (other parts from reference TRBV9 and TRBJ2-7): DSGVTQTPKHLITATGQRVTLRCSPRSGDLSVYWYQQSLDQGLQFLIQYYNGEERAKGNILERFSAQQFPDLHSELNLSSLELGDSALYFCASSPGTSGGREQYFGPGTRLTVT.